This paragraph reports one TCR beta chain. As yet, its antigen is unknown. This sample was taken from a study of T-cell memory formation after mild COVID-19. MiXCR was run by TCRdb on the 5' RACE reads, yielding one entry per CDR3 protein. The sample lists approximately 410,000 distinct CDR3 sequences; around a quarter were seen once. Germline-derived CDR1 and CDR2 are SGHTA and FQGNSA. The CDR3 is made up of 15 amino acids. The trim removed 5 bases at V and 5 bases at J, leaving 9 bases unmatched. General study findings and limits: Balance between CD4 and CD8 was seen in clones contracting day 15 to 85, and a CD4+ lean was seen in later expanders. Pre-infection memory held some responding clones, suggesting pre-existing cross-reactive T cells responded.

Sequencing used PBMCs or a T cell subset sorted from them (not recorded which). The gene calls are TRBV7-2 and TRBJ1-1, with 9 bases matching TRBD1. This clonotype originated in an adult woman who had mild COVID-19 (a few samples of this study predate the infection). Cell type and time point are not known. This CDR3 reads CASSRGQGLTTEAFF. CDR3 in DNA: TGTGCCAGCAGCCGGGGACAGGGTCTGACGACTGAAGCTTTCTTT.